Listed below are T cell receptor beta chains from one sample, sequenced in a study of blood T cells in healthy people across ages. TCRdb itself ran the 5' RACE reads through MiXCR, one entry per CDR3 protein. The sample contains about 2 million distinct CDR3 sequences, roughly 49% of which appear only once. The material sequenced was blood. All receptors derive from a woman in her 40s in good health. Both conserved end residues are part of each CDR3. D genes are given only for firm matches. Clone sizes are given selectively: once, few, many, or a class where the clone is expanded.

V	J	D	size	CDR3	DNA
TRBV7-3	TRBJ2-5	NA	NA	CASSPPPSVPNNEQYF	TGTGCCAGCAGCCCACCCCCTAGCGTTCCAAACAATGAGCAGTACTTC
TRBV4-1	TRBJ1-2	NA	NA	CASSPGPGGPDYGYTF	TGCGCCAGCAGCCCAGGCCCCGGGGGCCCGGACTATGGCTACACCTTC
TRBV6-1	TRBJ2-1	NA	NA	CASSEGDGYNEQFF	TGTGCCAGCAGTGAAGGAGATGGCTACAATGAGCAGTTCTTC
TRBV20-1	TRBJ1-6	NA	NA	CSAPLGAGNSPLHF	TGCAGTGCCCCCTTGGGGGCGGGCAATTCACCCCTCCACTTT
TRBV20-1	TRBJ1-2	NA	NA	CSARINRAGGYTF	TGCAGTGCTAGGATCAACCGGGCTGGTGGCTACACCTTC
TRBV20-1	TRBJ2-5	NA	NA	CSAPRRQGGTETQYF	TGCAGTGCCCCTCGAAGGCAGGGGGGTACAGAGACCCAGTACTTC
TRBV12-5	TRBJ1-2	NA	NA	CASEWRTPGPSNYGYTF	TGTGCTAGTGAATGGAGGACACCCGGACCCTCTAACTATGGCTACACCTTC
TRBV10-3	TRBJ1-2	TRBD1	NA	CAISEQAQGVRGYTF	TGTGCCATCAGTGAGCAAGCACAGGGGGTTCGGGGCTACACCTTC
TRBV7-9	TRBJ2-7	NA	NA	CAGSFRQNSYEQYF	TGTGCCGGCAGCTTTAGACAGAACTCCTACGAGCAGTACTTC
TRBV3-1	TRBJ2-1	TRBD1	few	CASRPGTGYEQFF	TGTGCCAGCAGACCCGGGACAGGGTATGAGCAGTTCTTC
TRBV12-3/TRBV12-4	TRBJ2-3	NA	few	CASSVAATDTQYF	TGTGCCAGCAGTGTGGCAGCGACAGATACGCAGTATTTT
TRBV7-2	TRBJ2-7	TRBD1	many	CASSLTPGQGTYEQYF	TGTGCCAGCAGCTTGACACCGGGACAGGGAACCTACGAGCAGTACTTC
TRBV20-1	TRBJ2-3	NA	NA	CSSSAVTSTDTQYF	TGCAGTTCCTCGGCGGTTACTAGCACAGATACGCAGTATTTT
TRBV12-3/TRBV12-4	TRBJ2-3	NA	NA	CASSLLTTGVGHTDTQYF	TGTGCCAGCAGTTTACTGACGACAGGCGTAGGACACACAGATACGCAGTATTTT
TRBV20-1	TRBJ2-7	NA	NA	CSARSPSVRSYEQYF	TGCAGTGCTCGATCCCCTAGCGTGAGGTCCTACGAGCAGTACTTC
TRBV4-3	TRBJ2-1	TRBD1	NA	CASSPRQGFNEQFF	TGCGCCAGCAGCCCCCGACAGGGGTTCAATGAGCAGTTCTTC
TRBV9	TRBJ2-5	TRBD1	NA	CASSAGQGAFETQYF	TGTGCCAGCAGCGCCGGACAGGGGGCTTTCGAGACCCAGTACTTC
TRBV7-2	TRBJ1-2	NA	NA	CASSGRAYGYTF	TGTGCCAGTTCGGGACGGGCCTATGGCTACACCTTC
TRBV6-2/TRBV6-3	TRBJ2-1	NA	NA	CASSYIRGSYNEQFF	TGTGCCAGCAGTTACATCAGGGGCAGCTACAATGAGCAGTTCTTC
TRBV7-3	TRBJ2-3	NA	NA	CASRQTEGRATQYF	TGTGCCAGCAGACAAACTGAGGGCCGGGCTACGCAGTATTTT
TRBV7-2	TRBJ2-5	NA	NA	CASSLNKGQETQYF	TGTGCCAGCAGCTTGAATAAGGGTCAAGAGACCCAGTACTTC
TRBV18	TRBJ1-2	NA	NA	CASSPPRARSGYGYTF	TGTGCCAGCTCACCACCTAGGGCCAGATCCGGCTATGGCTACACCTTC
TRBV6-6	TRBJ1-5	NA	many	CASSYGNQPQHF	TGTGCCAGCAGTTACGGCAATCAGCCCCAGCATTTT
TRBV25-1	TRBJ2-7	TRBD2	few	CASRGLADSYEQYF	TGTGCCAGCAGGGGACTAGCGGACTCCTACGAGCAGTACTTC
TRBV4-1	TRBJ1-4	TRBD1	NA	CASSQAVVIPGQRNEKLFF	TGCGCCAGCAGCCAAGCGGTCGTCATTCCGGGACAGAGAAATGAAAAACTGTTTTTT
TRBV11-2	TRBJ2-5	NA	once	CASSLGGVVLATETQYF	TGTGCCAGCAGCTTAGGGGGAGTGGTTCTGGCGACGGAGACCCAGTACTTC
TRBV12-3/TRBV12-4	TRBJ1-1	TRBD1	NA	CASSLGGRGQTEAFF	TGTGCCAGCAGTTTAGGAGGCAGGGGGCAAACTGAAGCTTTCTTT
TRBV15	TRBJ1-2	NA	NA	CATSREGYYGYTF	TGTGCCACCAGCAGAGAGGGTTACTATGGCTACACCTTC
TRBV4-1	TRBJ1-2	NA	NA	CASSQPGPINYGYTF	TGCGCCAGCAGCCAACCGGGACCAATTAACTATGGCTACACCTTC
TRBV10-3	TRBJ2-5	NA	many	CAISEMETQYF	TGTGCCATCAGTGAGATGGAGACCCAGTACTTC
TRBV7-2	TRBJ2-2	NA	NA	CASSPPGLTGELFF	TGTGCCAGCAGCCCCCCCGGGCTCACCGGGGAGCTGTTTTTT
TRBV6-2/TRBV6-3	TRBJ2-5	NA	NA	CASSYPSPGQYF	TGTGCCAGCAGTTACCCCTCTCCGGGGCAGTACTTC
TRBV27	TRBJ1-4	TRBD1	few	CASSLNLGTGLKLFF	TGTGCCAGCAGTTTAAATCTTGGGACAGGGTTAAAACTGTTTTTT
TRBV29-1	TRBJ1-5	NA	NA	CSVTSGQINQPQHF	TGCAGCGTTACCAGCGGACAGATTAATCAGCCCCAGCATTTT
TRBV27	TRBJ1-2	NA	once	CASSRGVDNYGYTF	TGTGCCAGCAGCAGGGGAGTTGATAACTATGGCTACACCTTC
TRBV9	TRBJ2-5	TRBD2	few	CASSVDPTSRETQYF	TGTGCCAGCAGCGTAGACCCGACTAGCAGAGAGACCCAGTACTTC
TRBV12-3/TRBV12-4	TRBJ1-5	NA	once	CASRHTGARGNQPQHF	TGTGCCAGCAGACACACGGGGGCGAGGGGCAATCAGCCCCAGCATTTT
TRBV15	TRBJ1-4	NA	NA	CATSREGTGPMGKLFF	TGTGCCACCAGCAGAGAAGGTACAGGGCCAATGGGGAAACTGTTTTTT
TRBV5-1	TRBJ2-5	TRBD2	NA	CASSLVAGESETQYF	TGCGCCAGCAGCTTAGTAGCGGGGGAATCAGAGACCCAGTACTTC
TRBV7-7	TRBJ2-5	TRBD2	NA	CAAGGQETQYF	TGTGCCGCGGGGGGGCAAGAGACCCAGTACTTC
TRBV5-1	TRBJ2-7	TRBD2	once	CASSLGTSGADEQYF	TGCGCCAGCAGCTTAGGGACTAGCGGGGCAGACGAGCAGTACTTC
TRBV18	TRBJ1-1	NA	NA	CADSPQKNTEAFF	TGTGCCGACTCACCACAGAAGAACACTGAAGCTTTCTTT
TRBV4-2	TRBJ2-2	NA	NA	CASSQARGAFTGELFF	TGTGCCAGCAGCCAAGCTCGGGGGGCGTTTACCGGGGAGCTGTTTTTT
TRBV19	TRBJ1-2	NA	once	CARYTLKTRGYTF	TGTGCCAGATACACCCTAAAGACGAGGGGCTACACCTTC
TRBV6-6	TRBJ1-2	NA	few	CASSYNRDYGYTF	TGTGCCAGCAGTTACAACAGAGACTATGGCTACACCTTC
TRBV5-1	TRBJ2-7	TRBD2	NA	CASSPGGVVYEQYF	TGCGCCAGCAGCCCGGGAGGTGTTGTCTACGAGCAGTACTTC
TRBV2	TRBJ1-2	TRBD1	NA	CASTGGQQVYGYTF	TGTGCCAGCACAGGGGGGCAGCAAGTATATGGCTACACCTTC
TRBV12-3/TRBV12-4	TRBJ2-1	TRBD1	NA	CASRDRGPGEQFF	TGTGCCAGCCGGGACAGGGGGCCGGGTGAGCAGTTCTTC
TRBV5-1	TRBJ1-1	NA	NA	CASSLAGALMNTEAFF	TGCGCCAGCAGCTTGGCCGGGGCACTCATGAACACTGAAGCTTTCTTT
TRBV28	TRBJ2-5	TRBD1	few	CASSLYSGTGKETQYF	TGTGCCAGCAGTTTATATTCCGGGACAGGGAAGGAGACCCAGTACTTC
TRBV19	TRBJ2-7	NA	few	CASSTQGRGTYEQYF	TGTGCCAGTAGTACCCAGGGACGGGGAACCTACGAGCAGTACTTC
TRBV6-2/TRBV6-3	TRBJ2-1	NA	NA	CASRKDFRGSDEQFF	TGTGCCAGCAGGAAAGATTTTCGAGGGTCCGATGAGCAGTTCTTC